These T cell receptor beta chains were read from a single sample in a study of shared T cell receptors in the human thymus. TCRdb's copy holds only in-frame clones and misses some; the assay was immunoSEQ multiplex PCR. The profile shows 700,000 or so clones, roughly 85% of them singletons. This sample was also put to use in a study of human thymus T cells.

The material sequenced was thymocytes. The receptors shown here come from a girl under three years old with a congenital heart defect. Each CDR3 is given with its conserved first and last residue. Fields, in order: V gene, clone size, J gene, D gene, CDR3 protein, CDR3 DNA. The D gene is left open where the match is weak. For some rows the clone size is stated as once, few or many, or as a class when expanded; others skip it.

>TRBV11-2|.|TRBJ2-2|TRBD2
CASSLRRGTSGGNTGELFF
TGTGCCAGCAGCTTAAGGCGAGGGACTAGCGGGGGTAACACCGGGGAGCTGTTTTTT
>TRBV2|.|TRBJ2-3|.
CASTPSPDTQYF
TGTGCCAGCACTCCTAGCCCAGATACGCAGTATTTT
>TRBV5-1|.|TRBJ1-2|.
CASSLEGVTLSGYTF
TGCGCCAGCAGCTTGGAGGGGGTTACGCTGAGTGGCTACACCTTC
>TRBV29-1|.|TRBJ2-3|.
CSSGESGTDTQYF
TGCAGTTCAGGGGAGAGTGGGACAGATACGCAGTATTTT
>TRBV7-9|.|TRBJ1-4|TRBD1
CASSLPMDRDNEKLFF
TGTGCCAGCAGCTTACCTATGGACAGGGATAATGAAAAACTGTTTTTT
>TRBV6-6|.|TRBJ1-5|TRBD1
CASSSRQGFSNQPQHF
TGTGCCAGCAGTTCTCGACAGGGTTTTAGCAATCAGCCCCAGCATTTT
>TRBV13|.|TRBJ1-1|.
CASRRVFLMNTEAFF
TGTGCCAGCAGACGGGTGTTTCTTATGAACACTGAAGCTTTCTTT
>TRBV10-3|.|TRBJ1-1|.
CAISPLTVEGAEAFF
TGTGCCATCAGTCCTCTGACAGTCGAGGGGGCTGAAGCTTTCTTT
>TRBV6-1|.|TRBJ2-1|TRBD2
CASSEWAFGLAGGRQFF
TGTGCCAGCAGTGAATGGGCGTTTGGACTAGCGGGGGGGAGACAGTTCTTC
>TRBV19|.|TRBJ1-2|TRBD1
CASNLPGRDRGNYGYTF
TGTGCCAGTAACCTACCAGGCCGGGACAGGGGTAACTATGGCTACACCTTC
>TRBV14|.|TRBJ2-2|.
CASPRGAETGELFF
TGTGCCAGTCCCCGGGGGGCGGAAACCGGGGAGCTGTTTTTT
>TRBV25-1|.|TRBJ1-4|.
CASSEGGTLNNEKLFF
TGTGCCAGCAGTGAAGGGGGGACGCTAAATAATGAAAAACTGTTTTTT
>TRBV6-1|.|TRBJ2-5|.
CASSEWGNQETQYF
TGTGCCAGCAGTGAGTGGGGCAACCAAGAGACCCAGTACTTC
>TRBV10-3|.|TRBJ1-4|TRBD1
CATRPQGAVEKLFF
TGTGCCACCCGACCGCAGGGGGCGGTAGAAAAACTGTTTTTT
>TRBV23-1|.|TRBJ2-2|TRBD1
CASRTDRVTGELFF
TGCGCCAGCAGGACAGACAGGGTCACCGGGGAGCTGTTTTTT
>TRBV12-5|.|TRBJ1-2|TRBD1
CASGLARQGLSYGYTF
TGTGCTAGTGGTTTGGCCCGACAGGGGCTGTCCTATGGCTACACCTTC
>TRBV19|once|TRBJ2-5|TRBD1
CASSISPTGKEETQYF
TGTGCCAGTAGTATATCCCCGACAGGGAAGGAAGAGACCCAGTACTTC
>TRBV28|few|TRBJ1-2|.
CASSLERDYGYTF
TGTGCCAGCAGTTTAGAACGGGACTATGGCTACACCTTC
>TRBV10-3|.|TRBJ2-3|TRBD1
CAISPPRGPYTDTQYF
TGTGCCATCAGTCCCCCCAGGGGGCCGTACACAGATACGCAGTATTTT
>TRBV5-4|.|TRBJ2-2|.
CASSGGGQELFF
TGTGCCAGCAGCGGAGGGGGCCAGGAGCTGTTTTTT
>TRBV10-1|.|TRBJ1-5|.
CARIPGHPTGNQPQHF
TGCGCCAGGATACCGGGACACCCAACCGGTAATCAGCCCCAGCATTTT
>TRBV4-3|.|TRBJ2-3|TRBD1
CASSQRTGLDTQYF
TGCGCCAGCAGCCAAAGGACAGGGTTAGATACGCAGTATTTT
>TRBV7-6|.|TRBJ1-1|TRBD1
CASSSTGGAEAFF
TGTGCCAGCAGCTCAACAGGGGGCGCGGAAGCTTTCTTT
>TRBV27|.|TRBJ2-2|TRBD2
CASSSRLAGGLPHTGELFF
TGTGCCAGCAGTTCCCGACTAGCGGGGGGTCTACCCCACACCGGGGAGCTGTTTTTT
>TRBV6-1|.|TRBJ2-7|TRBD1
CASSRPGTGVYEQYF
TGTGCCAGCAGTCGTCCCGGGACAGGGGTCTACGAGCAGTACTTC
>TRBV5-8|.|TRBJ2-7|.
CASSFRDKGFPYEQYF
TGTGCCAGCAGCTTCCGGGACAAGGGATTTCCCTACGAGCAGTACTTC
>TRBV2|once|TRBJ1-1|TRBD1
CASSVPRGTGKNTEAFF
TGTGCCAGCAGTGTCCCCCGAGGGACAGGAAAGAACACTGAAGCTTTCTTT
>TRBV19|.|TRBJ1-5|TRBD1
CASSHISAGGPYQPQHF
TGTGCCAGTAGCCATATAAGTGCAGGGGGTCCGTATCAGCCCCAGCATTTT
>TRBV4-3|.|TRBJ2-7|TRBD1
CASSQDSRTGIYEQYF
TGCGCCAGCAGCCAAGATAGCCGGACAGGGATCTACGAGCAGTACTTC
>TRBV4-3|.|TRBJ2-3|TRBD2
CASSQRLAGITDTQYF
TGCGCCAGCAGCCAACGACTAGCGGGTATCACAGATACGCAGTATTTT
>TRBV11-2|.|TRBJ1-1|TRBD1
CASTYYGTANTEAFF
TGTGCCAGCACCTACTATGGGACAGCGAACACTGAAGCTTTCTTT
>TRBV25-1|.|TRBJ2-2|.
CASSFSRSNTGELFF
TGTGCCAGCAGTTTTTCGCGTTCGAACACCGGGGAGCTGTTTTTT
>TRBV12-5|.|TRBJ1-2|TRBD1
CASGLAYQGALSNYGYTF
TGTGCTAGTGGTTTGGCTTATCAGGGGGCGTTATCTAACTATGGCTACACCTTC
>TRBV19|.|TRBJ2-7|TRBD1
CASSMPGQAYEQYF
TGTGCCAGTAGTATGCCCGGACAGGCCTACGAGCAGTACTTC
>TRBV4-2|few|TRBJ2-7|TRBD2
CASSPARAGGLYEQYF
TGTGCCAGCAGCCCAGCTAGGGCGGGGGGATTATACGAGCAGTACTTC
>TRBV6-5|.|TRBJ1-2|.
CASRSGGGNYGYTF
TGTGCCAGCAGGTCGGGGGGGGGCAACTATGGCTACACCTTC
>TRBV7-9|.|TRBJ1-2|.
CASSLMAGAGGYTF
TGTGCCAGCAGCCTAATGGCGGGGGCCGGTGGCTACACCTTC
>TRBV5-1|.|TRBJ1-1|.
CASSFWPGGITEAFF
TGCGCCAGCAGCTTTTGGCCTGGCGGTATCACTGAAGCTTTCTTT
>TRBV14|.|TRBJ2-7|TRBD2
CASSQTTSGGSYEQYF
TGTGCCAGCAGCCAAACAACCTCGGGGGGTTCCTACGAGCAGTACTTC
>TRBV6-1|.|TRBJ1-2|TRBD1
CATKTGTRGYGYTF
TGTGCCACAAAGACAGGGACAAGGGGCTATGGCTACACCTTC
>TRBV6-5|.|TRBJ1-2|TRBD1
CASSLRGINYGYTF
TGTGCCAGCAGTCTCAGGGGGATAAACTATGGCTACACCTTC
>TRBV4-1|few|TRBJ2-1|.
CASSQDQWQGEQFF
TGCGCCAGCAGCCAAGATCAATGGCAGGGCGAGCAGTTCTTC
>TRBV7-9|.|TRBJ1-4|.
CASSWAATNEKLFF
TGTGCCAGCAGCTGGGCCGCAACTAATGAAAAACTGTTTTTT
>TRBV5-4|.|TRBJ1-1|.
CASSLQDKMNTEAFF
TGTGCCAGCAGCTTGCAGGACAAAATGAACACTGAAGCTTTCTTT
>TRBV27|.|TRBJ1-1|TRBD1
CASSFIRGQLNTEAFF
TGTGCCAGCAGTTTCATCAGGGGACAGCTGAACACTGAAGCTTTCTTT
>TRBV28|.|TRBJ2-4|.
CASSAGGRTLRNIQYF
TGTGCCAGCAGCGCCGGCGGTCGAACTTTGAGAAACATTCAGTACTTC
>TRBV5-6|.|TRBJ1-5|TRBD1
CASSLKGTASNQPQHF
TGTGCCAGCAGCTTAAAGGGGACAGCTAGCAATCAGCCCCAGCATTTT
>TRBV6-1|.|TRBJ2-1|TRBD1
CASSLRTGDNEQFF
TGTGCCAGCAGTCTTCGGACAGGAGACAATGAGCAGTTCTTC
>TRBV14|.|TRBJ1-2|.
CASSQEGPYGYTF
TGTGCCAGCAGCCAAGAGGGGCCTTATGGCTACACCTTC
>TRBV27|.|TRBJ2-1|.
CASSPRLFRNNEQFF
TGTGCCAGCAGTCCACGACTCTTTCGGAACAATGAGCAGTTCTTC
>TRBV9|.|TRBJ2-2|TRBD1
CASSEGLGGFNTGELFF
TGTGCCAGCTCCGAGGGTTTAGGGGGCTTTAACACCGGGGAGCTGTTTTTT
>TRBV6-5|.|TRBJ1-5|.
CASSHTREGLGPQHF
TGTGCCAGCAGCCATACTCGGGAGGGATTAGGGCCCCAGCATTTT
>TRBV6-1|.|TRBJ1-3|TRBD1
CASSGQGRVSGNTIYF
TGTGCCAGCAGTGGACAGGGACGGGTCTCTGGAAACACCATATATTTT